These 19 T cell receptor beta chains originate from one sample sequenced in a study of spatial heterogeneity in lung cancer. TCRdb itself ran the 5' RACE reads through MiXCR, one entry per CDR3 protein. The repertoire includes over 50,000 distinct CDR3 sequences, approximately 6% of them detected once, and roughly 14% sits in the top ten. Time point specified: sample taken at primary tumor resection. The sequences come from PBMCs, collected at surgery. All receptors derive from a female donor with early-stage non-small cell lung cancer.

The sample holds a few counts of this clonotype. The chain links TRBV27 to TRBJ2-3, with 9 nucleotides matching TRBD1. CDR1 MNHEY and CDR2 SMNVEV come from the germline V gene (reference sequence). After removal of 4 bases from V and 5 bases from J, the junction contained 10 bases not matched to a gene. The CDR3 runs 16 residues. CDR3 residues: CASSSPTGGAGDTQYF. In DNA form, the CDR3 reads TGTGCCAGCAGTTCTCCTACAGGGGGCGCGGGAGATACGCAGTATTTT.

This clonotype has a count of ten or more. The CDR3 DNA sequence: TGCGCCAGCAGCTTGTTGGCAGGGCTCAACACCGGGGAGCTGTTTTTT. This gives the protein CASSLLAGLNTGELFF. The chain recombines TRBV5-1 with TRBJ2-2, with a possible D match to TRBD1 (5 bases). V gave up 1 base and J gave up 2 bases, with 12 bases separating them. Per germline, CDR1 SGHRS and CDR2 YFSETQ. This CDR3 is built from 16 residues.

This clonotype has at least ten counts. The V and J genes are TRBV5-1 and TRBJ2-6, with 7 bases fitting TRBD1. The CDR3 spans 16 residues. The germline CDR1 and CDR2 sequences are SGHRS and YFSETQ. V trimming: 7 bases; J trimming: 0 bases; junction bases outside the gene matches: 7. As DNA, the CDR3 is TGCGCCAGCTCCGGGACAGACCGCTCTGGGGCCAACGTCCTGACTTTC. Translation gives CASSGTDRSGANVLTF.

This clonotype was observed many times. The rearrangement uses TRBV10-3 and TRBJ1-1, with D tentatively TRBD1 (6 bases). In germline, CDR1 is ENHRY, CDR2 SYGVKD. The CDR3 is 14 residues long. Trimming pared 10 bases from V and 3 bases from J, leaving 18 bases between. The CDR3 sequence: CATPHLTGHTEAFF. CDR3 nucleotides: TGTGCCACGCCGCACTTAACAGGGCACACTGAAGCTTTCTTT.

CDR3 in DNA: TGTGCTAGTGGTTTTCAGGGACCTCCTAGCACAGATACGCAGTATTTT. Amino acid sequence: CASGFQGPPSTDTQYF. The V gene is TRBV12-5, the J gene TRBJ2-3; possibly TRBD1 or TRBD2 for D (5 bases each). The V gene lost 3 bases and the J gene lost 0 bases, with 13 bases spanning the gap. Per germline, CDR1 LGHNT and CDR2 FRNRAP. This CDR3 is 16 amino acids long. Variable domain in full (rest from reference TRBV12-5 and TRBJ2-3): DARVTQTPRHKVTEMGQEVTMRCQPILGHNTVFWYRQTMMQGLELLAYFRNRAPLDDSGMPKDRFSAEMPDATLATLKIQPSEPRDSAVYFCASGFQGPPSTDTQYFGPGTRLTVL.

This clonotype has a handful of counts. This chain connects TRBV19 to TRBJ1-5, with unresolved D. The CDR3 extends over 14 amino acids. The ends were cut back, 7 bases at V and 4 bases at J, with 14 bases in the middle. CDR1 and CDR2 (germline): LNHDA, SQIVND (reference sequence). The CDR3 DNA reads TGTGCCAGTACGCCCCTCGAAGGTAATCAGCCCCAGCATTTT. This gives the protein CASTPLEGNQPQHF.

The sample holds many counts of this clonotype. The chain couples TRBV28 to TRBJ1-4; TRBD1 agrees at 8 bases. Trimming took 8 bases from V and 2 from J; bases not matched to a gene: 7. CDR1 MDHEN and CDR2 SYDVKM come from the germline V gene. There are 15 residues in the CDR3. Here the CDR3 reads CASQGARETNEKLFF. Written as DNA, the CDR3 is TGTGCCAGCCAGGGGGCTCGGGAGACTAATGAAAAACTGTTTTTT.

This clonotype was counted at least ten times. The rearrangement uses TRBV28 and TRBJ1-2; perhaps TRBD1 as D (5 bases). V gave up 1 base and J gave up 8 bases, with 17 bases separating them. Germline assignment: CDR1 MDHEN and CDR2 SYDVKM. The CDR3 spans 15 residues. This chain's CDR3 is CASSLSLWQGKGYTF. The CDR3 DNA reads TGTGCCAGCAGTTTATCATTGTGGCAGGGAAAGGGCTACACCTTC.

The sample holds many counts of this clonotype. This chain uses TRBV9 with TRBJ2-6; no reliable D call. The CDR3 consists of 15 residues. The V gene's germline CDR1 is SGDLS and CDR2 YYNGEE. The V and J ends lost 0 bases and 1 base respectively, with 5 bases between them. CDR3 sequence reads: CASSVEGSGANVLTF. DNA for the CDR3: TGTGCCAGCAGCGTAGAAGGATCTGGGGCCAACGTCCTGACTTTC.

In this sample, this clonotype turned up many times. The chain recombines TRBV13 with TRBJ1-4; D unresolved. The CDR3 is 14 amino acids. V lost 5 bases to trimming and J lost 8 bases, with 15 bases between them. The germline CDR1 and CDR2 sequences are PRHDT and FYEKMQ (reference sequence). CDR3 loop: CASSLRGPAEKLFF. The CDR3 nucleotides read TGTGCCAGCAGCCTTCGAGGGCCGGCGGAAAAACTGTTTTTT.

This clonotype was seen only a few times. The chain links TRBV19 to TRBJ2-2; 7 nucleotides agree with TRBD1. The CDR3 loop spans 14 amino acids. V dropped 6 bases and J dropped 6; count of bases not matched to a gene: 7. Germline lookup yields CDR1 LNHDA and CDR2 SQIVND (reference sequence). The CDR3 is CASRPTGPAGELFF. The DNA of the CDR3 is TGTGCCAGTAGACCGACAGGGCCGGCCGGGGAGCTGTTTTTT. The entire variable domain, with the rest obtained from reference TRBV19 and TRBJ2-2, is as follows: DGGITQSPKYLFRKEGQNVTLSCEQNLNHDAMYWYRQDPGQGLRLIYYSQIVNDFQKGDIAEGYSVSREKKESFPLTVTSAQKNPTAFYLCASRPTGPAGELFFGEGSRLTVL.

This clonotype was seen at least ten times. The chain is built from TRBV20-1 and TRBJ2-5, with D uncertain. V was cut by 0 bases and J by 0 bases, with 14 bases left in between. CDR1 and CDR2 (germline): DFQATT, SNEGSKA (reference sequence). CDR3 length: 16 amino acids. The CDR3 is CSARDPVGPYQETQYF. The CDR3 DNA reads TGCAGTGCTAGAGATCCCGTCGGCCCCTACCAAGAGACCCAGTACTTC.

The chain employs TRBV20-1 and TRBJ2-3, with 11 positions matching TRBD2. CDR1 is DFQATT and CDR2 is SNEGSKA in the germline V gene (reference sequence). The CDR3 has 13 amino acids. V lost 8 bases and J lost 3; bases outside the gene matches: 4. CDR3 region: CSLAGGRTDTQYF. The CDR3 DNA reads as TGCAGTTTAGCGGGGGGGCGTACAGATACGCAGTATTTT.

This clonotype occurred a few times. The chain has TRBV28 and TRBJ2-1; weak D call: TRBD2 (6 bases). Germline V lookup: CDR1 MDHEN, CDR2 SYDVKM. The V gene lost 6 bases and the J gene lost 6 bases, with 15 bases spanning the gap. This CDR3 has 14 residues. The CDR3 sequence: CASRVGGDFNEQFF. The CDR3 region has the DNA TGTGCCAGCAGGGTCGGGGGAGATTTCAATGAGCAGTTCTTC.

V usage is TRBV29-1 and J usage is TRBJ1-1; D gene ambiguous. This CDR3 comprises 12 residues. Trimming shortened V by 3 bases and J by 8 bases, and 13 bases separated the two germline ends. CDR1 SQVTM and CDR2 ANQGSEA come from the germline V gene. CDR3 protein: CSVDGLSEEAFF. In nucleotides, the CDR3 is TGCAGCGTTGATGGCCTCTCCGAAGAAGCTTTCTTT.

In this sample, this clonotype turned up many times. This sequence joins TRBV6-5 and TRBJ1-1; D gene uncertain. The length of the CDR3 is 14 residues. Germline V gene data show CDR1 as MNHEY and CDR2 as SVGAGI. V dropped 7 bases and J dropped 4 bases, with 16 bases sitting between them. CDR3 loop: CASTYMDGSTEAFF. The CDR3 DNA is TGTGCCAGCACCTACATGGACGGAAGCACTGAAGCTTTCTTT.

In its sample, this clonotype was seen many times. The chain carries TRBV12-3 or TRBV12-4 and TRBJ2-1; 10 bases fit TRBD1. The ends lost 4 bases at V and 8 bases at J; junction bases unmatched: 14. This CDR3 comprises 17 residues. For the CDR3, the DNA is TGTGCCAGCAGTTCGGACAGGGGGTCCGGAAAAGGGGATGAGCAGTTCTTC. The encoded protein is CASSSDRGSGKGDEQFF.

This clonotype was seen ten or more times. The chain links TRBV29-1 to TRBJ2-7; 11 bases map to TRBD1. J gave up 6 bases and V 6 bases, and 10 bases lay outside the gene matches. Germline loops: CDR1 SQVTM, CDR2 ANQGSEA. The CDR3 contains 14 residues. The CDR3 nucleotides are TGCAGCGTCGATACCGGGACAGGGGGGGGCGAGCAGTACTTC. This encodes CSVDTGTGGGEQYF.

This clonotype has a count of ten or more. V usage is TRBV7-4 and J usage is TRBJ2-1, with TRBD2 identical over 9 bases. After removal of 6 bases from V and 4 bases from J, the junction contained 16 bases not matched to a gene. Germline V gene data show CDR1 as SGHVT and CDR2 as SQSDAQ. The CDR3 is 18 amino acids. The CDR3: CASRERAGGHRGYNEQFF. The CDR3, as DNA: TGTGCCAGCAGGGAAAGAGCGGGAGGCCATCGAGGATACAATGAGCAGTTCTTC.